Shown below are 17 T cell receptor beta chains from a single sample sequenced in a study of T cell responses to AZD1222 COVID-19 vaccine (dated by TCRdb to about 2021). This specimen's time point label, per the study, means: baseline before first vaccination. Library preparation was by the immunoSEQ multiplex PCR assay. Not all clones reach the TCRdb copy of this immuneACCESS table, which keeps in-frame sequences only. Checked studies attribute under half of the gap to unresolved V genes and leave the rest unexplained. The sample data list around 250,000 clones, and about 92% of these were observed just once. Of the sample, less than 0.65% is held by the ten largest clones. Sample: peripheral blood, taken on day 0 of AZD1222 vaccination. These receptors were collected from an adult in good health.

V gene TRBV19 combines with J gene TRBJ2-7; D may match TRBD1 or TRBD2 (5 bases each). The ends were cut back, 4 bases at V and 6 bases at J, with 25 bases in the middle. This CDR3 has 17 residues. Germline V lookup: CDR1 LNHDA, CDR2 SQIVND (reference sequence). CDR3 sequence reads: CASSSKGSGPSRGEQYF. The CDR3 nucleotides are TGTGCCAGTAGTAGCAAGGGCTCCGGGCCTTCGAGGGGCGAGCAGTACTTC.

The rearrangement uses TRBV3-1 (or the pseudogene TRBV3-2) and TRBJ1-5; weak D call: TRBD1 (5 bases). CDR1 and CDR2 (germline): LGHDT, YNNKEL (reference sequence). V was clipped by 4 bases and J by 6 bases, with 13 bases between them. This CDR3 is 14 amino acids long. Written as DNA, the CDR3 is TGTGCCAGCAGCCTCCTCGGGGCGGGTCAGCCCCAGCATTTT. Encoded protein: CASSLLGAGQPQHF.

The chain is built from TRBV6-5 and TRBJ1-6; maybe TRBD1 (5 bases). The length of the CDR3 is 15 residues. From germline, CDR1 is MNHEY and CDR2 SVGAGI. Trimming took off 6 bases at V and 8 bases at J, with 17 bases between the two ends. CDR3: CASSGGTGGDSPLHF. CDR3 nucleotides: TGTGCCAGCAGCGGCGGGACCGGAGGCGATTCACCCCTCCACTTT.

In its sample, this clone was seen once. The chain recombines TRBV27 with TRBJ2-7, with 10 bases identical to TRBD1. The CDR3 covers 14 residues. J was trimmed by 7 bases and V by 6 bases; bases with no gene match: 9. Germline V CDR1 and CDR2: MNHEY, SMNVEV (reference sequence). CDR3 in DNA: TGTGCCAGCAGCCGGGACAGGGGATATGTTGAGCAGTACTTC. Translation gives CASSRDRGYVEQYF.

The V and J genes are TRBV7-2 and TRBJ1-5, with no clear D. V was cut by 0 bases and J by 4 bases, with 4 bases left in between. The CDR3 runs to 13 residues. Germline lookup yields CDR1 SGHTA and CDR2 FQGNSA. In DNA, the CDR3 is TGTGCCAGCAGCTTAGCTCCTAATCAGCCCCAGCATTTT. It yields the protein CASSLAPNQPQHF.

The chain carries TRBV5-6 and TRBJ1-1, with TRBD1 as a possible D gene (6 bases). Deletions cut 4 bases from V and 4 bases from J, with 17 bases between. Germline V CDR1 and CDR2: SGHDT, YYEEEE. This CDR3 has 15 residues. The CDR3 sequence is CASSGAGEGSTEAFF. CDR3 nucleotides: TGTGCCAGCAGCGGAGCAGGGGAGGGGAGCACTGAAGCTTTCTTT.

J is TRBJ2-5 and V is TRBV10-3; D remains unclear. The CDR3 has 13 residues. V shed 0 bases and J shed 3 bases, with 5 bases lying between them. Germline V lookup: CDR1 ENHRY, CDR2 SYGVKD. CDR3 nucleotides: TGTGCCATCAGTGAGTCGGCAGAAGAGACCCAGTACTTC. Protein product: CAISESAEETQYF.

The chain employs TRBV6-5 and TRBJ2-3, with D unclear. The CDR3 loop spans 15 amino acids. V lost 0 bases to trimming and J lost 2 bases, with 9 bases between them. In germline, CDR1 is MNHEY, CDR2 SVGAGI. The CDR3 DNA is TGTGCCAGCAGTTACTCCCAGCGATACACAGATACGCAGTATTTT. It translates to CASSYSQRYTDTQYF.

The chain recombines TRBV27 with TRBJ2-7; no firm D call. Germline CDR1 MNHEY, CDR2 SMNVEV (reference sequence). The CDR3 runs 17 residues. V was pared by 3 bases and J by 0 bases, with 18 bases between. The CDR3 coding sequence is TGTGCCAGCAGTTTGAGACCGAGGACGAAAAGCTCCTACGAGCAGTACTTC. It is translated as CASSLRPRTKSSYEQYF.

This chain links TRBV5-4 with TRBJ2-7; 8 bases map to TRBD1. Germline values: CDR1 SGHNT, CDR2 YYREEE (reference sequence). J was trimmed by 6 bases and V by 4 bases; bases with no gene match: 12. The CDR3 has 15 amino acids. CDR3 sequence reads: CASSRRTGRTSEQYF. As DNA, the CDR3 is TGTGCCAGCAGCAGAAGGACAGGGAGGACAAGCGAGCAGTACTTC.

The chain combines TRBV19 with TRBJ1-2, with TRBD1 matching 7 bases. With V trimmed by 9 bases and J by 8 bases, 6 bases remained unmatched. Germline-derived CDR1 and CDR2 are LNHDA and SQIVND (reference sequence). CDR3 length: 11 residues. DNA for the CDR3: TGTGCCAGCGGGACAGAAAGGGGCTACACCTTC. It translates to CASGTERGYTF.

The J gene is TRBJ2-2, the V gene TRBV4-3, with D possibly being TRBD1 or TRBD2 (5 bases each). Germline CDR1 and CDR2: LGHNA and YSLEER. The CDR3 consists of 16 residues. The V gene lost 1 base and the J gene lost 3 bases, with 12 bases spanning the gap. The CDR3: CASSQVAGSDTGELFF. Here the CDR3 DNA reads TGCGCCAGCAGCCAAGTCGCAGGGAGTGACACCGGGGAGCTGTTTTTT.

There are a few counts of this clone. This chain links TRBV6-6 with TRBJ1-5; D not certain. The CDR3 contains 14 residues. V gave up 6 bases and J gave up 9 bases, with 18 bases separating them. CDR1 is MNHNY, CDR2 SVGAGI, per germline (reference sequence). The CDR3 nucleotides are TGTGCCAGCAGAGGAATAGTTGTCCTGTTGCCCCAGCATTTT. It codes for CASRGIVVLLPQHF.

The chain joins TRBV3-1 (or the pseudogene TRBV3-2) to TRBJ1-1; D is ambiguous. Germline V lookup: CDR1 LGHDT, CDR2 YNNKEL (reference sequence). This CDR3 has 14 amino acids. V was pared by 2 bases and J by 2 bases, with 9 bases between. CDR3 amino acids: CASSQREFNTEAFF. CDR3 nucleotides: TGTGCCAGCAGCCAAAGGGAGTTTAACACTGAAGCTTTCTTT.

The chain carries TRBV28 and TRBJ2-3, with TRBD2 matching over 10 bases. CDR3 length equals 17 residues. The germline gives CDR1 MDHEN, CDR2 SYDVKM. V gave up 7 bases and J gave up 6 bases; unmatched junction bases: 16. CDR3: CASKSGGTSGRVDTQYF. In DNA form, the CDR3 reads TGTGCCAGCAAGTCGGGGGGGACGAGCGGGAGGGTGGATACGCAGTATTTT.

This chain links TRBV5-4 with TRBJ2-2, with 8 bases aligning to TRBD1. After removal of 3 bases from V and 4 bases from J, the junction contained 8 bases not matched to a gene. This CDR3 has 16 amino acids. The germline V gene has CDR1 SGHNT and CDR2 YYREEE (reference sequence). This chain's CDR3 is CASSSDPGQVTGELFF. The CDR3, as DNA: TGTGCCAGCAGCTCGGATCCGGGACAGGTCACCGGGGAGCTGTTTTTT.

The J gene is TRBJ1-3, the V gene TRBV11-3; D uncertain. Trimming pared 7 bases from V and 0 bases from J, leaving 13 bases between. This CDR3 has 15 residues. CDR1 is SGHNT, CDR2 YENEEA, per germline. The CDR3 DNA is TGTGCCAGCAACGCGGGGTACATCTCTGGAAACACCATATATTTT. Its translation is CASNAGYISGNTIYF.